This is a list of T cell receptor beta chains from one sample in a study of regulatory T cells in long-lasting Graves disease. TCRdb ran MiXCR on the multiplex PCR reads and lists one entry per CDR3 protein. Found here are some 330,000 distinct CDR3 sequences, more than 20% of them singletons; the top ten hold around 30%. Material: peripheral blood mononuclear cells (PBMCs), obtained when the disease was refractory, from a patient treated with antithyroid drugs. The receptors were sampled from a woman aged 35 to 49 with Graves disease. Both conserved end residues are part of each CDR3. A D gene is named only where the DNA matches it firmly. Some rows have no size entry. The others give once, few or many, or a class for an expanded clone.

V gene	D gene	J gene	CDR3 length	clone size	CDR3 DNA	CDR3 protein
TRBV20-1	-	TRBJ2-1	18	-	TGCAGTGCTAGAGACGACCCCAGACAGGGAGGGGCTTACAATGAGCAGTTCTTC	CSARDDPRQGGAYNEQFF
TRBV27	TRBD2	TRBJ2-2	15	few	TGTGCCAGCAGCTCTACTAGCGGGAGGGCCGGGGAGCTGCTTTTT	CASSSTSGRAGELLF
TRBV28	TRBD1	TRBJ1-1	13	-	TGTGCCAGCTCCCCACAGGGGGCCACTGAAGCTTTCTTT	CASSPQGATEAFF
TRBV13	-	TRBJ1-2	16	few	TGTGCCAGCAGCTTAGGGAGGCCGGGACGGAGCTATGGCTACACCTTC	CASSLGRPGRSYGYTF
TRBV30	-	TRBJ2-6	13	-	TGTGCCTGGAGGTTGGGAGTGGCCAACGTCCTGACTTTC	CAWRLGVANVLTF
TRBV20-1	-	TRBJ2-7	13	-	TGCAGTGTGCCCTCTCGGGTTAACTACGAGCAGTACTTC	CSVPSRVNYEQYF
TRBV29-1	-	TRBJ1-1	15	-	TGCAGCGTCCTAATCAGGGCGGGTTGGAACACTGAAGCTTTCTTT	CSVLIRAGWNTEAFF
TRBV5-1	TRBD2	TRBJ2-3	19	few	TGCGCCAGCAGCTGGCACCCTCCGGGACTAGCGGTTCATATGGATACGCAGTATTTT	CASSWHPPGLAVHMDTQYF
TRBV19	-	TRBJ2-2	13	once	TGTGCCACTAGCGCCCTGAACACCGGGGAGCTGTTTTTT	CATSALNTGELFF
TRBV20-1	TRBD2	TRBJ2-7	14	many	TGCAGTGCCCGATCGACTAGCGGAACCTACGAGCAGTACTTC	CSARSTSGTYEQYF
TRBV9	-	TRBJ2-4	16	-	TGTGCCAGCAGCGGGGGCGGAGTCAGCGCGAAAAACATTCAGTACTTC	CASSGGGVSAKNIQYF
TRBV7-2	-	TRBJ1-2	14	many	TGTGCCAGCACCCGAAACGGGGAAAACTATGGCTACACCTTC	CASTRNGENYGYTF
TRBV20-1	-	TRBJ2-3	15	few	TGCAGTGCTAGAGTGGCCAGCGGCCGCACAGATACGCAGTATTTT	CSARVASGRTDTQYF
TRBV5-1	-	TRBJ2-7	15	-	TGCGCCAGCAGCTTGGGAGGCGGGTTCTCCTACGAGCAGTACTTC	CASSLGGGFSYEQYF
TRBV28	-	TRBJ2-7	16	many	TGTGCCAGCAGTTTAGCATCAACACCCGCTACCTACGAGCAGTACTTC	CASSLASTPATYEQYF
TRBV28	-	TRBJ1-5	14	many	TGTGCCAGCAGTTTAGGGGCGTATTCGCAGCCCCAGCATTTT	CASSLGAYSQPQHF
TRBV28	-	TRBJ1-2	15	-	TGTGCCAGCAGTTTACCCACAGAGACTAACTATGGCTACACCTTC	CASSLPTETNYGYTF
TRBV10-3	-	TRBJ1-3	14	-	TGTGCCATCAGTGAGTCGACAGGAGGAAACACCATATATTTT	CAISESTGGNTIYF
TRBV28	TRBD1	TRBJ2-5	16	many	TGTGCCAGCAGTCTCCACGGACAGGGGGAGTGGGAGACCCAGTACTTC	CASSLHGQGEWETQYF
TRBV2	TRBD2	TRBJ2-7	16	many	TGTGCCAGCAAGTTCCTAGCGGGAGGGCTAAACTACGAGCAGTACTTC	CASKFLAGGLNYEQYF